One and the same sample provided the 28 T cell receptor beta chains below, sequenced in a study of blood T cell repertoires in COVID-19. Assay used: immunoSEQ multiplex PCR; TCRdb lists only in-frame clones, some missing. Found here are fewer than 200,000 clones, 84% of them singletons; the top ten hold about 6.4%. The sequenced sample was peripheral blood. The origin of the receptors is a human donor in a cohort sampled during active COVID-19.

The chain couples TRBV29-1 to TRBJ2-3, with D tentatively TRBD1 (6 bases). The CDR3 is 15 amino acids. Germline V CDR1 and CDR2: SQVTM, ANQGSEA. Deletions cut 7 bases from V and 1 base from J, with 18 bases between. The CDR3 reads CSAGDISRGTDTQYF. CDR3 sequence (DNA): TGCAGCGCAGGGGACATCTCCCGGGGCACAGATACGCAGTATTTT.

J is TRBJ1-2 and V is TRBV10-1; D is possibly TRBD1 (6 bases). Per germline, CDR1 WNHNN and CDR2 SYGVQD (reference sequence). The CDR3 is 17 amino acids. V dropped 5 bases and J dropped 8 bases, with 27 bases sitting between them. CDR3 loop: CASSTPGGRARVGGYTF. The CDR3 DNA reads TGCGCCAGCAGTACTCCGGGGGGCAGGGCCAGGGTAGGGGGCTACACCTTC.

The rearrangement links TRBV9 to TRBJ2-1, with a possible D match to TRBD2 (5 bases). Trimming took off 0 bases at V and 7 bases at J, with 11 bases between the two ends. Per the germline V gene, CDR1 is SGDLS and CDR2 is YYNGEE. The CDR3 runs 14 residues. The DNA of the CDR3 is TGTGCCAGCAGCGTAGATGGGGAGACGAATGAGCAGTTCTTC. As protein: CASSVDGETNEQFF.

The chain links TRBV19 to TRBJ1-5, with D perhaps matching TRBD1 (5 bases). CDR1 and CDR2 (germline): LNHDA, SQIVND (reference sequence). There are 15 residues in the CDR3. The V end lost 7 bases, the J end lost 3 bases, and 16 bases lay between the germline ends. The CDR3 DNA follows: TGTGCCAGTACCCCGGGAGGGGCGATCAATCAGCCCCAGCATTTT. Translating it yields CASTPGGAINQPQHF.

The rearrangement links TRBV29-1 to TRBJ1-1; possibly TRBD1 for D (6 bases). From germline, CDR1 is SQVTM and CDR2 ANQGSEA. The ends were cut back, 8 bases at V and 8 bases at J, with 18 bases in the middle. This CDR3 is built from 12 residues. For the CDR3, the DNA is TGCAGCTCAGAGGGGGGGCATGGCGAAGCTTTCTTT. Encoded protein: CSSEGGHGEAFF. Filled out from reference TRBV29-1 and TRBJ1-1, the complete variable domain reads SAVISQKPSRDICQRGTSLTIQCQVDSQVTMMFWYRQQPGQSLTLIATANQGSEATYESGFVIDKFPISRPNLTFSTLTVSNMSPEDSSIYLCSSEGGHGEAFFGQGTRLTVV.

The chain couples TRBV9 to TRBJ2-2; 7 nucleotides agree with TRBD1. There are 17 residues in the CDR3. The V gene end was trimmed by 5 bases and the J gene end by 1 base; junction bases not matched to a gene: 11. CDR1 and CDR2 (germline): SGDLS, YYNGEE. CDR3: CASSNEAGTVNTGELFF. The CDR3 DNA is TGTGCCAGCAGTAATGAAGCCGGGACAGTGAACACCGGGGAGCTGTTTTTT.

This sequence joins TRBV10-3 and TRBJ1-4; D remains unclear. V lost 5 bases, J lost 3 bases, and 10 bases lay in between. Germline V lookup: CDR1 ENHRY, CDR2 SYGVKD. The CDR3 runs to 14 residues. Written as DNA, the CDR3 is TGTGCCATCAGTTCGGGAAAAGCTAATGAAAAACTGTTTTTT. It is translated as CAISSGKANEKLFF.

The chain has TRBV5-5 and TRBJ2-1, with 11 bases matching TRBD2. Per the germline V gene, CDR1 is SGHKS and CDR2 is YYEKEE (reference sequence). There are 17 residues in the CDR3. The trim removed 4 bases at V and 5 bases at J, leaving 11 bases unmatched. The CDR3 sequence: CASSTGFLAGGHNEQFF. In nucleotides, the CDR3 is TGTGCCAGCAGCACCGGCTTCCTAGCGGGGGGACACAATGAGCAGTTCTTC.

The chain employs TRBV12-5 and TRBJ2-1; TRBD1 aligns across 7 bases. Germline V gene sequence: CDR1 LGHNT, CDR2 FRNRAP. The CDR3 totals 15 residues. The V and J ends lost 1 base and 4 bases, in that order; junction bases with no gene match: 4. Here the CDR3 reads CASGLALQGYNEQFF. In DNA form, the CDR3 reads TGTGCTAGTGGTTTGGCTCTACAGGGGTACAATGAGCAGTTCTTC.

This chain links TRBV30 with TRBJ1-3; weak D call: TRBD1 (6 bases). Germline loops: CDR1 GTSNPN, CDR2 SVGIG (reference sequence). The V gene lost 1 base and the J gene lost 0 bases, with 10 bases spanning the gap. CDR3 length: 15 amino acids. The CDR3 region is CAWSEGQFSGNTIYF. The DNA for the CDR3 is TGTGCCTGGAGTGAAGGACAGTTCTCTGGAAACACCATATATTTT.

The chain has TRBV6-7 and TRBJ1-2, with D perhaps matching TRBD1 (5 bases). TRBV6-7 qualifies as an ORF whose function is uncertain. There are 15 residues in the CDR3. Trimming stripped 2 bases from V and 4 bases from J, with 14 bases between. For the CDR3, the DNA is TGTGCCAGCAGTTACACCGGCGGGGGGTCCTATGGCTACACCTTC. It encodes CASSYTGGGSYGYTF.

This chain links TRBV4-1 with TRBJ1-5; D uncertain. Between the trimmed V and J ends, which lost 2 bases and 4 bases, there was a span of 18 bases. Germline CDR1 MGHRA, CDR2 YSYEKL. There are 17 residues in the CDR3. The DNA for the CDR3 is TGCGCCAGCAGCCAACCATTGAAAATGGGGAGTAATCAGCCCCAGCATTTT. It is translated as CASSQPLKMGSNQPQHF.

The chain joins TRBV5-1 to TRBJ2-1, with D maybe TRBD1 (7 bases). CDR1 is SGHRS and CDR2 is YFSETQ in the germline V gene. The CDR3 totals 15 residues. V lost 4 bases and J lost 6, with 17 bases in between. CDR3 DNA: TGCGCCAGCAGCCCAAGGGCAGGGGGGTTCAATGAGCAGTTCTTC. Translation gives CASSPRAGGFNEQFF.

A note on this clone: Germline is not matched at one junction end, which may reflect a read error. The J gene is TRBJ1-2, the V gene TRBV6-1, with no clear D. This CDR3 has 12 residues. CDR1 is MNHNS, CDR2 SASEGT, per germline. The CDR3 sequence is CASSEEDYGYTF. CDR3 coding DNA: TGTGCCAGCAGTGAAGAAGACTACGGCTACACCTTC.

The rearrangement links TRBV30 to TRBJ2-7; tentative D call: TRBD2 (7 bases). CDR3 size: 14 residues. Germline assignment: CDR1 GTSNPN and CDR2 SVGIG (reference sequence). Trimming shortened V by 2 bases and J by 3 bases, and 14 bases separated the two germline ends. For the CDR3, the DNA is TGTGCCTGGAGTAGAGGGGGGGCGGTCTACGAGCAGTACTTC. Its protein is CAWSRGGAVYEQYF.

The chain has TRBV7-9 and TRBJ1-1; 7 bases map to TRBD1. The CDR3 extends over 14 amino acids. V was pared by 6 bases and J by 6 bases, with 10 bases of the junction left unmatched. Germline lookup yields CDR1 SEHNR and CDR2 FQNEAQ (reference sequence). The CDR3 is CASRYTGEPAEAFF. CDR3 DNA sequence: TGTGCCAGCAGGTACACAGGGGAACCGGCTGAAGCTTTCTTT.

This clone was recorded only once. The chain employs TRBV6-5 and TRBJ2-7; D call uncertain. Germline loops: CDR1 MNHEY, CDR2 SVGAGI. Trimming left V 0 bases short and J 6 bases short, with 12 bases between. CDR3 size: 14 residues. The CDR3 reads CASSYSSPIGEQYF. The DNA for the CDR3 is TGTGCCAGCAGTTACTCTAGCCCGATAGGCGAGCAGTACTTC.

This rearrangement joins TRBV18 to TRBJ2-1, with 11 positions matching TRBD2. Germline V gene lookup returns CDR1 KGHSH and CDR2 LQKENI. The CDR3 spans 15 residues. V lost 0 bases to trimming and J lost 6 bases; unmatched junction nucleotides: 1. The CDR3 nucleotides read TGTGCCAGCTCACCACCTAGCGGGGGGGGCAATGAGCAGTTCTTC. Protein: CASSPPSGGGNEQFF.

This chain connects TRBV5-1 to TRBJ1-1; D perhaps matches TRBD1 (5 bases). Trimming left V 0 bases short and J 8 bases short, with 17 bases between. This CDR3 has 15 amino acids. CDR1 and CDR2 from the germline V gene are SGHRS and YFSETQ. The DNA for the CDR3 is TGCGCCAGCAGCTTGGGGCTCCCCATCGCAGGGGAAGCTTTCTTT. Its translation: CASSLGLPIAGEAFF.

The rearrangement links TRBV5-6 to TRBJ1-2; unclear D gene. The V end was cut by 0 bases, the J end by 0 bases, with 6 bases between. The CDR3 has 14 amino acids. CDR1 is SGHDT, CDR2 YYEEEE, per germline. CDR3 amino acids: CASSLAVSNYGYTF. In DNA form, the CDR3 reads TGTGCCAGCAGCTTGGCCGTATCTAACTATGGCTACACCTTC. Full variable domain (remainder filled in from reference TRBV5-6 and TRBJ1-2): DAGVTQSPTHLIKTRGQQVTLRCSPKSGHDTVSWYQQALGQGPQFIFQYYEEEERQRGNFPDRFSGHQFPNYSSELNVNALLLGDSALYLCASSLAVSNYGYTFGSGTRLTVV.

The rearrangement uses TRBV7-8 and TRBJ1-2; the D is unclear. The CDR3 has 17 amino acids. Trimming took 1 base from V and 4 from J, leaving 19 bases between them. Germline CDR1 SGHVS, CDR2 FQNEAQ. The CDR3 here is CASSLEDGGERIYGYTF. DNA of the CDR3: TGTGCCAGCAGCTTAGAGGATGGTGGGGAGAGGATCTATGGCTACACCTTC.

The chain couples TRBV3-1 (or the pseudogene TRBV3-2) to TRBJ2-2, with D perhaps TRBD1 (6 bases). The length of the CDR3 is 14 residues. Germline assignment: CDR1 LGHDT and CDR2 YNNKEL (reference sequence). The V end was cut by 4 bases, the J end by 6 bases, with 12 bases between. As DNA, the CDR3 is TGTGCCAGCAGCCCACAGGGTAGGCCCGGGGAGCTGTTTTTT. It specifies CASSPQGRPGELFF.

This clone has only one observation. The genes are TRBV5-1 and TRBJ2-5, with D unresolved. Germline V gene sequence: CDR1 SGHRS, CDR2 YFSETQ. The CDR3 covers 11 residues. V was cut by 10 bases and J by 0 bases, with 7 bases left in between. The CDR3 protein is CASRYQETQYF. Written as DNA, the CDR3 is TGCGCCTCCCGGTACCAAGAGACCCAGTACTTC.

The chain uses TRBV9 and TRBJ1-1; the D gene is possibly TRBD1 (5 bases). CDR1 and CDR2 from the germline V gene are SGDLS and YYNGEE. The CDR3 sequence is 15 residues long. V gave up 6 bases and J gave up 5 bases, with 20 bases separating them. CDR3 amino acids: CASTPTPTGETEAFF. Here the CDR3 DNA reads TGTGCCAGCACCCCCACTCCGACGGGGGAGACTGAAGCTTTCTTT.

The chain joins TRBV7-9 to TRBJ1-1; 7 nucleotides agree with TRBD1. Looked up from germline, CDR1 is SEHNR and CDR2 is FQNEAQ (reference sequence). The junction had 2 bases not matched to a gene; V was cut back by 4 bases and J by 0 bases. The CDR3 is 14 residues long. The DNA for the CDR3 is TGTGCCAGCAGCTACGGACAGGTGAACACTGAAGCTTTCTTT. Protein sequence: CASSYGQVNTEAFF.

This clone was counted once. The CDR3 DNA reads as TGTGCCACCAGCAGAAGGGGACAGTCGGCTTTCTTT. Its translation: CATSRRGQSAFF. This chain connects TRBV15 to TRBJ1-1; 7 bases are shared with TRBD1. CDR3 length equals 12 residues. V lost 2 bases to trimming and J lost 11 bases; unmatched junction nucleotides: 5. The V gene's germline CDR1 is LNHNV and CDR2 YYDKDF (reference sequence).

The chain couples TRBV10-2 to TRBJ2-5, with TRBD1 matching over 11 bases. The length of the CDR3 is 16 residues. The ends lost 3 bases at V and 4 bases at J; junction bases unmatched: 7. Germline V gene data show CDR1 as WSHSY and CDR2 as SAAADI. In DNA form, the CDR3 reads TGCGCCAGCAGTGACCTAGGACAGGGGGCTCGAGAGACCCAGTACTTC. Translated: CASSDLGQGARETQYF.

The genes are TRBV6-6 and TRBJ1-4, with TRBD1 matching over 7 bases. The CDR3 has 15 residues. CDR1 and CDR2 from the germline V gene are MNHNY and SVGAGI (reference sequence). J gave up 7 bases and V 5 bases, and 10 bases lay outside the gene matches. The CDR3 DNA follows: TGTGCCAGCAGTAAGCTACAGGGGAGCGTTGAAAAACTGTTTTTT. Its translation: CASSKLQGSVEKLFF.